Listed below are T cell receptor beta chains from one sample, sequenced in a study of T cells after yellow fever vaccination. TCRdb reprocessed the 5' RACE reads via MiXCR and lists one record per CDR3 protein. The data show under 150,000 distinct CDR3 sequences, with about 8% seen just once and under 0.85% held by the top ten. The sequencing used CD4+ T cells sorted from PBMCs, collected 5 days after the yellow fever booster vaccination. The receptors stem from a young man who received the YFV17D yellow fever vaccine. The CDR3 runs from the conserved cysteine through the conserved F or W. Each record gives: V gene, clone size, J gene, D gene, CDR3 protein, CDR3 DNA. A D gene is named only where the DNA matches it firmly. Only some rows state a clone size, as once, few, many or a class for expanded clones.

>TRBV7-2|many|TRBJ2-3|TRBD1
CASRQNSGGSDTQYF
TGTGCCAGCAGACAAAACTCAGGGGGTTCAGATACGCAGTATTTT
>TRBV6-2/TRBV6-3|.|TRBJ1-1|.
CASSYLGENTEAFF
TGTGCCAGCAGTTACTTGGGGGAGAACACTGAAGCTTTCTTT
>TRBV20-1|many|TRBJ2-7|TRBD2
CSATRGLAEYEQYF
TGCAGTGCTACCCGGGGACTAGCGGAATACGAGCAGTACTTC
>TRBV2|.|TRBJ2-1|TRBD1
CAFSLFRRGRGLDNEQFF
TGTGCCTTCAGTTTATTCCGCCGGGGCAGGGGGCTAGACAATGAGCAGTTCTTC
>TRBV7-6|.|TRBJ2-3|.
CASSAGETTDTQYF
TGTGCCAGCAGCGCCGGAGAGACCACAGATACGCAGTATTTT
>TRBV14|many|TRBJ2-1|TRBD1
CASSPRDRFNEQFF
TGTGCCAGCAGCCCTCGGGACAGGTTTAATGAGCAGTTCTTC
>TRBV5-1|.|TRBJ2-2|.
CASSPDGGELFF
TGCGCCAGCAGCCCGGACGGAGGGGAGCTGTTTTTT
>TRBV3-1|many|TRBJ2-7|.
CASSQGIPVGEQYF
TGTGCCAGCAGCCAAGGCATCCCGGTTGGCGAGCAGTACTTC
>TRBV4-1|many|TRBJ1-2|TRBD1
CASSQERGLGGYTF
TGCGCCAGCAGCCAAGAAAGGGGGCTCGGTGGCTACACCTTC
>TRBV5-1|many|TRBJ2-3|.
CASSLGPGQDTDTQYF
TGCGCCAGCAGCTTGGGGCCGGGACAAGACACAGATACGCAGTATTTT
>TRBV20-1|many|TRBJ2-3|TRBD2
CSAYRRLAGETDTQYF
TGCAGTGCCTACCGAAGACTAGCGGGAGAGACAGATACGCAGTATTTT
>TRBV20-1|many|TRBJ2-3|.
CSANFWGRGGADTQYF
TGCAGTGCTAATTTCTGGGGGAGGGGGGGTGCAGATACGCAGTATTTT
>TRBV20-1|many|TRBJ2-1|.
CSAMTRQTGNEQFF
TGCAGTGCTATGACTAGACAGACCGGCAATGAGCAGTTCTTC
>TRBV4-3|many|TRBJ2-5|TRBD2
CASSGGRGGETQYF
TGCGCCAGCAGCGGCGGGAGAGGTGGAGAGACCCAGTACTTC
>TRBV11-2|many|TRBJ1-4|.
CASSLSEGAEKLFF
TGTGCCAGCAGCCTATCTGAGGGCGCGGAAAAACTGTTTTTT
>TRBV7-2|many|TRBJ2-7|.
CASSSGVLPYEQYF
TGTGCCAGCAGCTCAGGGGTGCTTCCTTACGAGCAGTACTTC
>TRBV6-5|.|TRBJ2-1|TRBD2
CASSYSQRGRNEQFF
TGTGCCAGCAGTTACTCGCAGCGGGGGCGGAATGAGCAGTTCTTC
>TRBV6-6|many|TRBJ2-5|.
CASTRGMGETQYF
TGTGCCAGCACCCGGGGGATGGGAGAGACCCAGTACTTC
>TRBV20-1|many|TRBJ1-3|.
CSARNGAGNTIYF
TGCAGTGCTAGGAACGGAGCTGGAAACACCATATATTTT
>TRBV7-2|many|TRBJ2-1|TRBD2
CASSPTSGGSNEQFF
TGTGCCAGCAGCCCCACTAGCGGGGGAAGTAATGAGCAGTTCTTC
>TRBV29-1|many|TRBJ2-1|.
CNVLGAETYNEQFF
TGCAACGTCCTGGGGGCGGAAACATACAATGAGCAGTTCTTC
>TRBV15|few|TRBJ1-5|.
CATSRDLRQDSNQPQHF
TGTGCCACCAGCAGAGATTTGAGACAAGATAGCAATCAGCCCCAGCATTTT
>TRBV5-1|many|TRBJ2-2|.
CASSLDTRHGELFF
TGCGCCAGCAGCTTGGATACTAGACACGGGGAGCTGTTTTTT
>TRBV20-1|many|TRBJ2-2|.
CSAGEGGNTGELFF
TGCAGTGCCGGTGAGGGTGGGAACACCGGGGAGCTGTTTTTT
>TRBV20-1|many|TRBJ1-5|.
CSARLRLVTSSGNQPQHF
TGCAGTGCTAGGCTCAGGTTGGTTACCAGCTCCGGTAATCAGCCCCAGCATTTT
>TRBV20-1|many|TRBJ2-4|TRBD2
CSAREWGEGAKNIQYF
TGCAGTGCTAGAGAATGGGGGGAGGGGGCCAAAAACATTCAGTACTTC
>TRBV15|many|TRBJ2-1|.
CATSRDPGGGSYNEQFF
TGTGCCACCAGCAGAGACCCAGGGGGAGGCTCCTACAATGAGCAGTTCTTC
>TRBV12-5|many|TRBJ1-1|.
CASGLVGYTEAFF
TGTGCTAGTGGTTTGGTCGGTTACACTGAAGCTTTCTTT
>TRBV30|many|TRBJ2-5|.
CAWSVLVRGTQYF
TGTGCCTGGAGTGTATTAGTTCGTGGGACCCAGTACTTC
>TRBV4-3|many|TRBJ2-3|.
CASSQDRDTQYF
TGCGCCAGCAGCCAAGACAGAGATACGCAGTATTTT
>TRBV29-1|few|TRBJ1-2|.
CSAGTDGYTF
TGCAGCGCCGGGACGGATGGCTACACCTTC
>TRBV5-6|many|TRBJ1-2|.
CATKKPADYGYTF
TGTGCCACCAAAAAACCGGCGGACTATGGCTACACCTTC
>TRBV7-2|many|TRBJ2-5|.
CASSPDRVLETQYF
TGTGCCAGCAGCCCAGATCGTGTCCTAGAGACCCAGTACTTC